Listed below are T cell receptor beta chains from one sample, sequenced in a study of blood T cells in healthy people across ages. One entry per CDR3 protein, called by TCRdb with MiXCR from the 5' RACE reads. Of 1.4 million or so distinct CDR3 sequences in the sample, approximately 39% were seen once. Sequenced input: blood. The origin of the receptors is a woman younger than 35 in good health. CDR3s include the opening cysteine and the closing phenylalanine or tryptophan. D genes are given only for firm matches. Clone size is shown for a subset of rows, as once, few, many or a class of expanded clone.

V gene,J gene,D gene,clone size,CDR3 protein,CDR3 DNA
TRBV9,TRBJ2-7,TRBD2,many,CASSARLAGPYEQYF,TGTGCCAGCAGCGCTCGACTAGCGGGTCCCTACGAGCAGTACTTC
TRBV28,TRBJ2-7,NA,NA,CASQEGVATDEQYF,TGTGCCAGCCAGGAGGGGGTAGCCACCGACGAGCAGTACTTC
TRBV7-9,TRBJ1-4,NA,few,CASSFYPHEKLFF,TGTGCCAGCAGCTTTTACCCCCACGAAAAACTGTTTTTT
TRBV2,TRBJ2-6,NA,NA,CASSELYSGANVLTF,TGTGCCAGCAGTGAATTATACTCTGGGGCCAACGTCCTGACTTTC
TRBV25-1,TRBJ1-2,TRBD1,many,CASSVQQGAGGYTF,TGTGCCAGCAGTGTCCAACAGGGGGCAGGTGGCTACACCTTC
TRBV5-1,TRBJ2-2,NA,NA,CASSLPGQGFTGELFF,TGCGCCAGCAGCTTGCCGGGGCAGGGGTTCACCGGGGAGCTGTTTTTT
TRBV5-1,TRBJ2-1,TRBD1,NA,CASSLPGTGGGNEQFF,TGCGCCAGCAGCTTGCCCGGGACAGGGGGCGGGAATGAGCAGTTCTTC
TRBV9,TRBJ2-3,NA,few,CASSVDREFTDTQYF,TGTGCCAGCAGCGTAGACAGGGAATTCACAGATACGCAGTATTTT
TRBV2,TRBJ2-1,NA,NA,CASSRDSISYNEQFF,TGTGCCAGCAGCCGGGACTCCATTTCCTACAATGAGCAGTTCTTC
TRBV27,TRBJ2-5,NA,NA,CASSLSPRGEQYF,TGTGCCAGCAGTTTATCGCCGAGAGGGGAGCAGTACTTC
TRBV6-5,TRBJ2-3,TRBD2,NA,CASSLRLAQDTQYF,TGTGCCAGCAGTCTTCGACTAGCCCAAGATACGCAGTATTTT
TRBV20-1,TRBJ1-5,NA,few,CSARVDGNQPQHF,TGCAGTGCTAGAGTGGATGGCAATCAGCCCCAGCATTTT
TRBV24-1,TRBJ1-2,NA,NA,CATSDFRFSGYTF,TGTGCCACCAGTGATTTTCGGTTCTCTGGCTACACCTTC
TRBV7-2,TRBJ2-5,NA,few,CASSSPSNAQETQYF,TGTGCCAGCAGCTCACCAAGTAACGCCCAAGAGACCCAGTACTTC
TRBV4-1,TRBJ2-1,TRBD1,NA,CASSQGQGLDNEQFF,TGCGCCAGCAGCCAAGGACAGGGGTTGGACAATGAGCAGTTCTTC
TRBV27,TRBJ1-2,NA,NA,CASSFRGGEGYTF,TGTGCCAGCTCCTTTAGGGGGGGAGAGGGCTACACCTTC
TRBV18,TRBJ1-3,TRBD1,few,CASSPWGTGILSGNTIYF,TGTGCCAGCTCACCATGGGGGACAGGGATCCTCTCTGGAAACACCATATATTTT
TRBV27,TRBJ2-2,NA,NA,CTSSLRRFNTGELFF,TGTACCAGCAGTTTACGCAGATTCAACACCGGGGAGCTGTTTTTT
TRBV25-1,TRBJ2-7,NA,few,CASSWGLPPSEQYF,TGTGCCAGCAGTTGGGGGCTCCCTCCCTCCGAGCAGTACTTC
TRBV7-3,TRBJ2-1,TRBD2,NA,CASSDGTSGKQFF,TGTGCCAGCAGCGATGGGACTAGCGGGAAGCAGTTCTTC
TRBV27,TRBJ2-1,TRBD2,NA,CASSFEGLAGGPRNEQFF,TGTGCCAGCAGTTTCGAGGGGCTAGCGGGAGGGCCCCGCAATGAGCAGTTCTTC
TRBV12-3/TRBV12-4,TRBJ2-7,TRBD2,few,CASRAGYGQYF,TGTGCCAGCAGAGCGGGGTACGGGCAGTACTTC
TRBV7-9,TRBJ2-5,TRBD1,NA,CASSPTDREETQYF,TGTGCCAGCAGCCCTACTGACAGGGAAGAGACCCAGTACTTC
TRBV2,TRBJ2-5,TRBD1,NA,CASKSDRGFWYF,TGTGCCAGCAAATCGGACAGGGGATTTTGGTACTTC
TRBV7-9,TRBJ2-7,TRBD1,NA,CASSPIGQDSYEQYF,TGTGCCAGCAGCCCCATTGGACAGGACTCCTACGAGCAGTACTTC
TRBV20-1,TRBJ2-7,NA,few,CSVHHGGYEQYF,TGCAGTGTTCACCACGGTGGATACGAGCAGTACTTC
TRBV20-1,TRBJ1-5,NA,NA,CSARDPDSSNQPQHF,TGCAGTGCTAGAGACCCAGACAGTAGCAATCAGCCCCAGCATTTT
TRBV9,TRBJ1-3,NA,NA,CASSKEGHQSSGNTIYF,TGTGCCAGCAGCAAAGAAGGACACCAGAGCTCTGGAAACACCATATATTTT
TRBV6-6,TRBJ2-1,NA,NA,CASRGPILYNEQFF,TGTGCCAGCAGAGGACCAATACTTTACAATGAGCAGTTCTTC
TRBV4-3,TRBJ1-2,NA,NA,CASSQDLAGGMGGYTF,TGCGCCAGCAGCCAAGATTTGGCCGGCGGAATGGGTGGCTACACCTTC
TRBV20-1,TRBJ1-2,TRBD1,NA,CRAGTDYGYTF,TGCAGGGCCGGGACAGATTATGGCTACACCTTC
TRBV2,TRBJ2-7,NA,NA,CASTPSVIRGDEQYF,TGTGCCAGCACCCCGAGCGTGATCCGGGGAGATGAGCAGTACTTC
TRBV2,TRBJ2-3,TRBD2,NA,CASSELLAGGSDTQYF,TGTGCCAGCAGTGAGCTGCTAGCGGGAGGGTCAGATACGCAGTATTTT
TRBV7-8,TRBJ2-2,NA,NA,CASSFLLPSAGELFF,TGTGCCAGCAGCTTCCTGCTACCTAGCGCCGGGGAGCTGTTTTTT
TRBV9,TRBJ2-2,NA,NA,CASSVHGGELFF,TGTGCCAGCAGCGTACACGGTGGGGAGCTGTTTTTT
TRBV9,TRBJ2-1,TRBD1,many,CASSVAGTGSINEQFF,TGTGCCAGCAGCGTAGCTGGGACAGGGAGTATTAATGAGCAGTTCTTC
TRBV6-5,TRBJ1-6,NA,NA,CASGNSNNSPLHF,TGTGCCAGCGGGAATAGTAATAATTCACCCCTCCACTTT
TRBV14,TRBJ2-3,NA,NA,CASSHSTLYPDTQYF,TGTGCCAGCAGCCACTCGACCCTCTACCCAGATACGCAGTATTTT
TRBV28,TRBJ1-4,NA,few,CASSFETGIREKLFF,TGTGCCAGCAGTTTCGAGACAGGCATTAGAGAAAAACTGTTTTTT
TRBV12-3/TRBV12-4,TRBJ1-5,TRBD1,NA,CASRLRDSPNQPQHF,TGTGCCAGCAGGCTCCGGGACAGCCCAAATCAGCCCCAGCATTTT
TRBV4-3,TRBJ2-7,NA,NA,CASSQDPTALGEQYF,TGCGCCAGCAGCCAAGATCCCACGGCTTTGGGCGAGCAGTACTTC
TRBV10-3,TRBJ1-1,TRBD1,few,CAISDCCRDRVRFGPEAFF,TGTGCCATCAGTGACTGTTGCCGGGACAGGGTTAGATTCGGTCCTGAAGCTTTCTTT
TRBV6-2/TRBV6-3,TRBJ2-1,NA,NA,CASSYFREGGSYNEQFF,TGTGCCAGCAGTTACTTCAGGGAGGGGGGGTCCTACAATGAGCAGTTCTTC
TRBV14,TRBJ2-1,NA,NA,CASSQAGVGPYNEQFF,TGTGCCAGCAGCCAAGCGGGGGTTGGGCCCTACAATGAGCAGTTCTTC
TRBV7-2,TRBJ2-7,TRBD2,few,CASSLLAGGINEQYF,TGTGCCAGCAGTCTACTCGCGGGAGGGATCAATGAGCAGTACTTC
TRBV6-2/TRBV6-3,TRBJ1-5,NA,NA,CASTPRRGQLLPPQHF,TGTGCCAGCACCCCAAGGAGGGGACAACTATTGCCGCCCCAGCATTTT
TRBV20-1,TRBJ2-7,TRBD2,few,CSAARGGSPSYEQYF,TGCAGTGCCGCGCGGGGAGGGAGTCCTTCCTACGAGCAGTACTTC
TRBV5-1,TRBJ2-1,TRBD2,NA,CASSLGTSGTDEQFF,TGCGCCAGCAGCTTAGGGACTAGCGGGACCGATGAGCAGTTCTTC
TRBV15,TRBJ2-7,TRBD2,NA,CATSRDRTSFYEQYF,TGTGCCACCAGCAGAGATAGGACTAGCTTCTATGAGCAGTACTTC
TRBV5-1,TRBJ1-2,NA,NA,CASSKTDYGYTF,TGCGCCAGCAGCAAGACAGACTATGGCTACACCTTC
TRBV5-1,TRBJ2-1,NA,few,CASSLAAGLSYNEQFF,TGCGCCAGCAGCTTGGCCGCAGGGCTCTCCTACAATGAGCAGTTCTTC
TRBV18,TRBJ2-5,NA,NA,CASSPPVERETQYF,TGTGCCAGCTCACCACCTGTCGAGAGAGAGACCCAGTACTTC
TRBV27,TRBJ1-1,NA,NA,CASSLNPGWNTEAFF,TGTGCCAGCAGTTTAAATCCGGGTTGGAACACTGAAGCTTTCTTT
TRBV20-1,TRBJ1-5,TRBD1,NA,CSARVNRGFYQPQHF,TGCAGTGCTAGAGTAAACAGGGGGTTCTATCAGCCCCAGCATTTT
TRBV5-1,TRBJ2-7,NA,few,CASSRLRQDSYEQYF,TGCGCCAGCAGCCGGCTGAGACAGGACTCCTACGAGCAGTACTTC